This TCR beta chain was identified during a study of shared clonotypes between healthy human individuals. Study-wide context: Aged 18 to 49, the donors were a couple of women and a few men.

Per the original methods: From ImmunoSEQ came sequences covering only the junction and carrying no quality scores, so filtering differed. Profiling relied on immunoSEQ multiplex PCR, and the TCRdb table lists in-frame clones only, not all of them. V, J and clone size were drawn from that table, and D and trimming were deduced from the DNA. The table lists 980,000 or so clones, about 80% of them singletons, with about 1.5% in the top ten. Findings of the study overall: Donor scarcity curtailed the genetic and exposure-history diversity represented herein. Non-shared clonotypes were found to have lower generation probabilities than the clonotypes that were shared by all four of the sorted-subset donors.

The CDR3 consists of 18 residues. V was pared by 1 base and J by 0 bases, with 5 bases of the junction left unmatched. CDR1 is SGHRS and CDR2 is YFSETQ in the germline V gene. As concerns this clone: Its antigen is not known.

The receptor comes from a man between 18 and 29 years old in good health. This chain links TRBV5-1 with TRBJ1-6; 9 bases are shared with TRBD1. Material for sequencing was memory CD4+ T cells sorted from blood. Subset here: CD45RA-negative fraction. The CDR3 DNA reads as TGCGCCAGCAGCTTGTTAGGACAGGGGAGCTCCTATAATTCACCCCTCCACTTT. Protein product: CASSLLGQGSSYNSPLHF.